The TCR beta chain under discussion was sequenced for a study of T cell changes during pregnancy in multiple sclerosis. This clone was seen only a few times. TCRdb keeps only in-frame clones here, not all; method: immunoSEQ multiplex PCR. Altogether approximately 110,000 clones are present, roughly nine tenths being singletons, with the ten largest covering 1.5% to 1.7%. Between the trimmed V and J ends, which lost 0 bases and 0 bases, there was a span of 11 bases. Germline V gives CDR1 LNHDA, CDR2 SQIVND (reference sequence). The CDR3 extends over 17 amino acids. The sample here was peripheral blood, taken in the third trimester of pregnancy. The TCR sequence derives from a female donor with multiple sclerosis, enrolled in a pregnancy study. The chain uses TRBV19 and TRBJ1-4; D is unresolved. CDR3 loop: CASSIEEARATNEKLFF. DNA for the CDR3: TGTGCCAGTAGTATAGAAGAGGCACGTGCAACTAATGAAAAACTGTTTTTT.